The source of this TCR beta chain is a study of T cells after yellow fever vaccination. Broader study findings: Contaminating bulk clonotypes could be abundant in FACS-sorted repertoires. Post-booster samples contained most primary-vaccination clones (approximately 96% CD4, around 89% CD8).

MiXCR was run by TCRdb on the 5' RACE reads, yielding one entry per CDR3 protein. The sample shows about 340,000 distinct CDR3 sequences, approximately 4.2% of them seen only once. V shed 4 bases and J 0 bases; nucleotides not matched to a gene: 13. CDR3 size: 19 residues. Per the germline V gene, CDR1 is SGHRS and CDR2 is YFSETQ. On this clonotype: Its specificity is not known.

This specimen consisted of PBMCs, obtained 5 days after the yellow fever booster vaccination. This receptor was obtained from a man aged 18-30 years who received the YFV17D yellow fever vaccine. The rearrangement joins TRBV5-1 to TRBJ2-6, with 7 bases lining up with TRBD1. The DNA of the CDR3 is TGCGCCAGCAGCCCCGGGCCGGGACAGTTCACCTCTGGGGCCAACGTCCTGACTTTC. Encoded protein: CASSPGPGQFTSGANVLTF.